This is a list of T cell receptor beta chains from one sample in a study of blood T cell repertoires in COVID-19. Method: immunoSEQ multiplex PCR; TCRdb's copy keeps in-frame clones and lacks some. The sample records about 210,000 clones, approximately 90% being singletons. Sequencing input: PBMCs or T cells enriched from blood (not recorded which). These receptors all come from a man younger than 30 with acute COVID-19. Both conserved end residues are part of each CDR3. A D gene is named only where the DNA matches it firmly. Clone size is stated in some rows and not others, as once, few, many or a class when expanded.

>.|few|TRBJ1-2|TRBV7-8
TGTGCCAGCAGCTTAGCAAGGGATTTAGGGGAAAAGGGCTACACCTTC
CASSLARDLGEKGYTF
>TRBD1|once|TRBJ1-1|TRBV27
TGTGCCAGCAGTTCCCTGGGACAGGGGGCATTCACTGAAGCTTTCTTT
CASSSLGQGAFTEAFF
>TRBD1|.|TRBJ1-3|TRBV29-1
TGCAGCGTCCTGGACAGGGGACGTAACACCATATATTTT
CSVLDRGRNTIYF
>.|.|TRBJ2-7|TRBV11-3
TGTGCCAGCAGCTTAGTTTTTAGTAGAAGCAACGAGCAGTACTTC
CASSLVFSRSNEQYF
>TRBD2|.|TRBJ2-5|TRBV19
TGTGCCAGTAGTATCCTCTCTGGGGGGGACCAGTACTTC
CASSILSGGDQYF
>.|.|TRBJ1-4|TRBV18
TGTGCCAGCTCACCGACAGGACAACTTGAAAAACTGTTTTTT
CASSPTGQLEKLFF
>.|.|TRBJ1-1|TRBV5-6
TGTGCCAGCAGCCATGACAGAAACACTGAAGCTTTCTTT
CASSHDRNTEAFF
>TRBD2|.|TRBJ2-1|TRBV7-3
TGTGCCAGCAGCTCCGGGGGGGCGGAGCAGTTCTTC
CASSSGGAEQFF
>.|.|TRBJ1-2|TRBV28
TGTGCCAGCACCTACCTCGCATCCAACAACTATGGCTACACCTTC
CASTYLASNNYGYTF
>.|.|TRBJ2-1|TRBV30
TGTGCCAGAGGACAATCCAATGAGCAGTTCTTC
CARGQSNEQFF
>.|.|TRBJ1-5|TRBV30
TGTGCCTGGAGTTTGACAGGACTTTTTAATCAGCCCCAGCATTTT
CAWSLTGLFNQPQHF
>.|.|TRBJ2-5|TRBV7-8
TGTGCCAGCAGCCCTCCGCGGGAGACCCAGTACTTC
CASSPPRETQYF
>.|.|TRBJ2-1|TRBV18
TGTGCCAGCTCACTCTCATCCGGGACTCACTACAATGAGCAGTTCTTC
CASSLSSGTHYNEQFF
>.|.|TRBJ1-4|TRBV4-2
TGTGCCAGCAGCCAACTTCCTGCAACTAATGAAAAACTGTTTTTT
CASSQLPATNEKLFF
>.|.|TRBJ1-3|TRBV2
TGTGCCAGCACCTCTCAGGGGTTTGGAAACACCATATATTTT
CASTSQGFGNTIYF
>.|.|TRBJ2-7|TRBV27
TGTGCCAGCAGTTTATCCGTCCGTTTATACTACGAGCAGTACTTC
CASSLSVRLYYEQYF
>.|.|TRBJ1-6|TRBV11-2
TGTGCCAGTCGGGCCGGGAGCTCCTATAATTCACCCCTCCACTTT
CASRAGSSYNSPLHF
>TRBD2|.|TRBJ2-1|TRBV4-3
TGCGCCAGCAGCCGTTACTACGGGACTAGCGGGTTCAATGAGCAGTTCTTC
CASSRYYGTSGFNEQFF
>TRBD2|few|TRBJ2-7|TRBV19
TGTGCCAGTAGTGGACTAGCGGGAGATGGGGAGCAGTACTTC
CASSGLAGDGEQYF
>TRBD1|.|TRBJ1-5|TRBV7-2
TGTGCCAGCAGCTCCGGACAGGGGAGGAATCAGCCCCAGCATTTT
CASSSGQGRNQPQHF
>.|.|TRBJ2-5|TRBV11-3
TGTGCCAGCAGCTCGAGCCCCCAAGAGACCCAGTACTTC
CASSSSPQETQYF
>.|.|TRBJ1-2|TRBV27
TGTGCCAGCAGCCCCGTCGGGGACTATGGCTACACCTTC
CASSPVGDYGYTF
>TRBD1|.|TRBJ2-7|TRBV19
TGTGCCAGTAGTCCCACGACAGGGGGCCTTTGGGAGCAGTACTTC
CASSPTTGGLWEQYF
>TRBD1|.|TRBJ1-2|TRBV7-2
TGTGCCAGCAGCTTAGATGTAAGGGGGCCGAGAGGCTACACCTTC
CASSLDVRGPRGYTF
>TRBD1|.|TRBJ1-5|TRBV7-9
TGTGCCAGCAGTAAAGGACAGGGGGCGAATCAGCCCCAGCATTTT
CASSKGQGANQPQHF
>TRBD1|.|TRBJ2-1|TRBV24-1
TGTGCCACCAGTGACCGGGACAGGGGCCCCTACAATGAGCAGTTCTTC
CATSDRDRGPYNEQFF
>.|.|TRBJ2-5|TRBV6-4
TGTGCCAGCAGTGAGGAGAGTAAGGAGACCCAGTACTTC
CASSEESKETQYF
>.|.|TRBJ2-1|TRBV7-9
TGTGCCAGCAGCTTTGGGCAGGGATTCTACAATGAGCAGTTCTTC
CASSFGQGFYNEQFF
>TRBD1|.|TRBJ1-2|TRBV4-3
TGCGCCAGCAGCCAAGATCTGACAGGGTCGGCTAACTATGGCTACACCTTC
CASSQDLTGSANYGYTF
>TRBD2|few|TRBJ2-3|TRBV19
TGTGCCAGTAGTAATCTGATTATAAAAGCGGGAGAGTTGGCAGATACGCAGTATTTT
CASSNLIIKAGELADTQYF
>TRBD1|.|TRBJ1-1|TRBV9
TGTGCCAGCAGCGGGGGGACAGGGAGGTCGGACACTGAAGCTTTCTTT
CASSGGTGRSDTEAFF
>.|.|TRBJ2-1|TRBV12-3/TRBV12-4
TGTGCCAGCAGTTTGGCAGCGGCTGAGCAGTTCTTC
CASSLAAAEQFF
>.|.|TRBJ1-1|TRBV13
TGTGCCAGCAGACTCCAGGGATACACTGAAGCTTTCTTT
CASRLQGYTEAFF
>TRBD1|.|TRBJ1-2|TRBV24-1
TGTGCCACCAGTGGGGCGGGACAGGGAACGAATGGCTACACCTTC
CATSGAGQGTNGYTF
>TRBD1|.|TRBJ2-3|TRBV30
TGTGCCTGGAGTGCAGGGACAGGGGTAACAGATACGCAGTATTTT
CAWSAGTGVTDTQYF